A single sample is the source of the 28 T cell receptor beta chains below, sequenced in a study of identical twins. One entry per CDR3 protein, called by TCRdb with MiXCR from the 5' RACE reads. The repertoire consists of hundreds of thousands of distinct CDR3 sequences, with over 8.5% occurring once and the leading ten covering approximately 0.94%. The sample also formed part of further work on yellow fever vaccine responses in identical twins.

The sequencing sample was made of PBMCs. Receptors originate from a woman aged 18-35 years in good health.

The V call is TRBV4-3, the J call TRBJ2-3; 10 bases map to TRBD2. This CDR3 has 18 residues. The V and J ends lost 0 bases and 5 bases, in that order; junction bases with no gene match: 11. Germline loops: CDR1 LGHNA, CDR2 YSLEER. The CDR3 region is CASSQDRLLAGAGDTQYF. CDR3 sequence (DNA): TGCGCCAGCAGCCAAGATAGGCTGCTAGCGGGAGCCGGAGATACGCAGTATTTT.

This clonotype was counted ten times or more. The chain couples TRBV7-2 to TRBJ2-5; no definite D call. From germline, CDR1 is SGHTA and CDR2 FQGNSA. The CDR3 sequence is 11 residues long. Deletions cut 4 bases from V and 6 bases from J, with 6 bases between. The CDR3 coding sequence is TGTGCCAGCAGCTCCCTCCAGACCCAGTACTTC. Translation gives CASSSLQTQYF.

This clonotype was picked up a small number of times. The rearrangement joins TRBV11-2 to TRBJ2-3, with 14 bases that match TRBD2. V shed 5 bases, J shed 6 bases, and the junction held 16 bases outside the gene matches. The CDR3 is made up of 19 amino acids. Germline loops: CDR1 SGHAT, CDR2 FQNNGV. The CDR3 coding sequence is TGTGCCAGCAGCCTCCGGGGACTAGCGGGGGCCTCTCGAACGGATACGCAGTATTTT. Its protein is CASSLRGLAGASRTDTQYF.

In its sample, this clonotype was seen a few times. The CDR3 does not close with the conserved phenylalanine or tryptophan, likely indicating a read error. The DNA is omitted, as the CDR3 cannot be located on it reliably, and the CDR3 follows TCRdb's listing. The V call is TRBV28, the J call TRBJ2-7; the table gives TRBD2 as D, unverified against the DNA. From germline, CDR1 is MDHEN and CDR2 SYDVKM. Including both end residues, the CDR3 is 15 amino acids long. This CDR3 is CASSSQGLAGGPRQL.

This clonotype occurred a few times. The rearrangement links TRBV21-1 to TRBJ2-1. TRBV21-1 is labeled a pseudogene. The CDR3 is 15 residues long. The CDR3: CASSKGVTAYNEQFF. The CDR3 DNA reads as TGTGCCAGCAGCAAAGGGGTAACCGCCTACAATGAGCAGTTCTTC.

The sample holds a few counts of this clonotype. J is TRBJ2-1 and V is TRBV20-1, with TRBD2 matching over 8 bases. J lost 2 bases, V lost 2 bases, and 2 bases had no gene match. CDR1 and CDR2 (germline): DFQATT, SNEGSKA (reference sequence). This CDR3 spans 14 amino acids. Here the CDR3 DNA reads TGCAGTGCTAGAAGGCGGGGGGCCTACAATGAGCAGTTCTTC. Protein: CSARRRGAYNEQFF.

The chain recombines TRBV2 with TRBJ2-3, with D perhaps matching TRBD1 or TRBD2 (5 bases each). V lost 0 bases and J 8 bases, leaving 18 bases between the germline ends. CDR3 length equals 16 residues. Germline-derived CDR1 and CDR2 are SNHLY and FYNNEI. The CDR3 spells CASSEARGGQMGTQYF. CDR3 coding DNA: TGTGCCAGCAGTGAAGCCCGGGGCGGTCAAATGGGTACGCAGTATTTT.

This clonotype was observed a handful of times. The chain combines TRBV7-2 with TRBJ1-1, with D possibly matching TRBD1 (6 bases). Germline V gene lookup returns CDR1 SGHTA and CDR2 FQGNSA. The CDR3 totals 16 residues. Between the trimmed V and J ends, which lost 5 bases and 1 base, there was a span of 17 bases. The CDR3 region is CASSTRQERGNTEAFF. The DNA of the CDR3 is TGTGCCAGCAGCACCCGACAGGAACGTGGGAACACTGAAGCTTTCTTT.

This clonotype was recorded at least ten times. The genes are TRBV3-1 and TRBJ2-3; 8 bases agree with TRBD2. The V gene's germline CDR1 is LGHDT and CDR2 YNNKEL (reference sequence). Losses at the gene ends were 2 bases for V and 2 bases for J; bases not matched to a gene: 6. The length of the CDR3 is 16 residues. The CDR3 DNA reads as TGTGCCAGCAGCCAATTACGCGGGGGGTACACAGATACGCAGTATTTT. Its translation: CASSQLRGGYTDTQYF.

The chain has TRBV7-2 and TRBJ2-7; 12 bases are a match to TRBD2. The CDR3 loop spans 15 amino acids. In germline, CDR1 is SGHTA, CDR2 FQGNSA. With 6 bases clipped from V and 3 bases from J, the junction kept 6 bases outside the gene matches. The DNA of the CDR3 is TGTGCCAGCAGTCGAACTAGCGGGAGGATCTACGAGCAGTACTTC. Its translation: CASSRTSGRIYEQYF. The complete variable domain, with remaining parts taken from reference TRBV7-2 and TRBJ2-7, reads GAGVSQSPSNKVTEKGKDVELRCDPISGHTALYWYRQSLGQGLEFLIYFQGNSAPDKSGLPSDRFSAERTGGSVSTLTIQRTQQEDSAVYLCASSRTSGRIYEQYFGPGTRLTVT.

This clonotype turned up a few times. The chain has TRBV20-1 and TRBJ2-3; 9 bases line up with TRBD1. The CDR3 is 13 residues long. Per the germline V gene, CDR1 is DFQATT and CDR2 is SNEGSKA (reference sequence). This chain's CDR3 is CSVGQGRTDTQYF. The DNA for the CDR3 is TGCAGCGTTGGACAGGGGCGCACAGATACGCAGTATTTT.

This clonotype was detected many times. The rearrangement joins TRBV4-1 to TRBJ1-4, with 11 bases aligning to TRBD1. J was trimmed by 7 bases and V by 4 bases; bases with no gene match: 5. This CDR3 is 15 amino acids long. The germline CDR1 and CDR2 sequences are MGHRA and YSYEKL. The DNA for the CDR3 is TGCGCCAGCAGCCTGTCCGGGACAGGGGGTGAAAAACTGTTTTTT. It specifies CASSLSGTGGEKLFF.

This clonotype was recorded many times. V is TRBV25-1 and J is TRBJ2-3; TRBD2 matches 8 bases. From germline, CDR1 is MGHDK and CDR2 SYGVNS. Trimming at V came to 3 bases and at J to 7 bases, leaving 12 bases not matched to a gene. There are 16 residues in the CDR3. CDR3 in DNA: TGTGCCAGCAGTGACAATATAGCGGGGAGCCGACATACGCAGTATTTT. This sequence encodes CASSDNIAGSRHTQYF.

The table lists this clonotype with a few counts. The CDR3 bases are TGTGCCATCAGTGAGCCCGACTTGAATGAGCAGTTCTTC. It codes for CAISEPDLNEQFF. The chain couples TRBV10-3 to TRBJ2-1; no firm D call. CDR3 length: 13 amino acids. Trimming left V 2 bases short and J 7 bases short, with 9 bases between. Germline assignment: CDR1 ENHRY and CDR2 SYGVKD.

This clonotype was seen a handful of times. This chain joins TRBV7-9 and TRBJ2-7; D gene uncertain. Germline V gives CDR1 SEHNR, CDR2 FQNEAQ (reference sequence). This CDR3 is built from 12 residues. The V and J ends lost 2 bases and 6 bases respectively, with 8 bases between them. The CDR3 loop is CASSLSDPEQYF. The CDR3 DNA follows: TGTGCCAGCAGCTTATCTGATCCCGAGCAGTACTTC. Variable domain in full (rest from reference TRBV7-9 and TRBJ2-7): DTGVSQNPRHKITKRGQNVTFRCDPISEHNRLYWYRQTLGQGPEFLTYFQNEAQLEKSRLLSDRFSAERPKGSFSTLEIQRTEQGDSAMYLCASSLSDPEQYFGPGTRLTVT.

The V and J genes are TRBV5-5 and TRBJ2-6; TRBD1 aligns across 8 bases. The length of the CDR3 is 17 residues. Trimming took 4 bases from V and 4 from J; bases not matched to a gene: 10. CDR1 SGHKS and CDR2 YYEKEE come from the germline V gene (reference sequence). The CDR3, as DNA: TGTGCCAGCAGCGGGACAGGACCTTGGGCGGGGGCCAACGTCCTGACTTTC. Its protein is CASSGTGPWAGANVLTF.

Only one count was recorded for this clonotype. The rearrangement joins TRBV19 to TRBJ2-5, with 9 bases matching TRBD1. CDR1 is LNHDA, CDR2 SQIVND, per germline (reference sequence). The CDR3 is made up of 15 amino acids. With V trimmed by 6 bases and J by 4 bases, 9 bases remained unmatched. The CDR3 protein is CASRPGQGSVETQYF. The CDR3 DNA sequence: TGTGCCAGTAGGCCGGGACAGGGTTCTGTAGAGACCCAGTACTTC. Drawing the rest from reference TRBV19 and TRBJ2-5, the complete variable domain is DGGITQSPKYLFRKEGQNVTLSCEQNLNHDAMYWYRQDPGQGLRLIYYSQIVNDFQKGDIAEGYSVSREKKESFPLTVTSAQKNPTAFYLCASRPGQGSVETQYFGPGTRLLVL.

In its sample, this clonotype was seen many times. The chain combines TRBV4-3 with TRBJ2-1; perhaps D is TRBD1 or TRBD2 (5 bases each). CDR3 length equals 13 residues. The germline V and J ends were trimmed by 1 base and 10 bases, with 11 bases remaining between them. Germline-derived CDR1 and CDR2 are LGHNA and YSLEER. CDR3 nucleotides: TGCGCCAGCAGCCAAGGGGACCACCGGGAGCAGTTCTTC. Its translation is CASSQGDHREQFF.

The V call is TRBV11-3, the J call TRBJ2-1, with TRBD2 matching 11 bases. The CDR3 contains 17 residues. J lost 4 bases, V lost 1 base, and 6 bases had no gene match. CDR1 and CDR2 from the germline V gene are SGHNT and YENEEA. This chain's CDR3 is CASSLVLAGGRYNEQFF. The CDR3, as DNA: TGTGCCAGCAGCTTAGTCTTAGCGGGAGGGCGATACAATGAGCAGTTCTTC.

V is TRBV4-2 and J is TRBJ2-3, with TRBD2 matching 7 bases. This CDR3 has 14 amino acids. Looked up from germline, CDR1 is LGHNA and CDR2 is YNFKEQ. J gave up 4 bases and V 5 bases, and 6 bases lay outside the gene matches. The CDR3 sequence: CASSFDLAADTQYF. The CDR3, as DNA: TGTGCCAGCAGCTTCGACCTAGCGGCAGATACGCAGTATTTT.

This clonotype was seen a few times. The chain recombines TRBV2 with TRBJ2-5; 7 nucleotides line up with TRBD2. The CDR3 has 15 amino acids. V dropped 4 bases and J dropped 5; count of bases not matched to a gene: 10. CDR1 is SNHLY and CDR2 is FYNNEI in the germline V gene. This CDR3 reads CASSAEAGLRETQYF. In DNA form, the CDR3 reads TGTGCCAGCAGTGCGGAAGCGGGGTTAAGGGAGACCCAGTACTTC.

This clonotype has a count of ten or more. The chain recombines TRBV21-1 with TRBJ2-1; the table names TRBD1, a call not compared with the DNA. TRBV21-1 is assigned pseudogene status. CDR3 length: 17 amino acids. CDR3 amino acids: CASSPTGVDEAYNEQFF. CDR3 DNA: TGTGCCAGCAGCCCGACAGGGGTGGACGAGGCCTACAATGAGCAGTTCTTC.

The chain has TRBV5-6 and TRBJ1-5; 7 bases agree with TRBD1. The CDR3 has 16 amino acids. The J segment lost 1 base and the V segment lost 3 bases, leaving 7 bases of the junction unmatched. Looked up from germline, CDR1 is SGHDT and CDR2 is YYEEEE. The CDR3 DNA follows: TGTGCCAGCAGCTCCTGGACAGGTACAAGCAATCAGCCCCAGCATTTT. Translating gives CASSSWTGTSNQPQHF.

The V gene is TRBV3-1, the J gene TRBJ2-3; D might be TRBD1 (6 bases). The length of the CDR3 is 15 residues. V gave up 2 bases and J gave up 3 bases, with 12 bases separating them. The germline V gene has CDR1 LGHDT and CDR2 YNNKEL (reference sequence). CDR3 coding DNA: TGTGCCAGCAGCCAAAGGTACAGGGTAACAGATACGCAGTATTTT. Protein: CASSQRYRVTDTQYF.

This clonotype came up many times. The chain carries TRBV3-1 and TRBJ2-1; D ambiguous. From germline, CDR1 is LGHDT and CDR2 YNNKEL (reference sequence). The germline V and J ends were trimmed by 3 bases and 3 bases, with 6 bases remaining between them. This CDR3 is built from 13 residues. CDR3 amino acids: CASSHPNYNEQFF. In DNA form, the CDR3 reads TGTGCCAGCAGCCATCCCAACTACAATGAGCAGTTCTTC.

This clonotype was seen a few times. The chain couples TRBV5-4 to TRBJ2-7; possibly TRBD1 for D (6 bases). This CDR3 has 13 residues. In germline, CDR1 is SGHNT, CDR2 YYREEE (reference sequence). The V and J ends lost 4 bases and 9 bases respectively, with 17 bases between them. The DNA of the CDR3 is TGTGCCAGCAGCAGGACAGAATCTTTCGCGCAGTACTTC. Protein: CASSRTESFAQYF.

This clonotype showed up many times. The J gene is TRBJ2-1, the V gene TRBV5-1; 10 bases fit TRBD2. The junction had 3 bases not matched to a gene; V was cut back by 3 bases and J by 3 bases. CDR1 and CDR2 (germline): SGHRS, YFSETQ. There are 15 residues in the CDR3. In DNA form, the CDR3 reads TGCGCCAGCAGCTCTAGCGGGAGAAACTACAATGAGCAGTTCTTC. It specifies CASSSSGRNYNEQFF.

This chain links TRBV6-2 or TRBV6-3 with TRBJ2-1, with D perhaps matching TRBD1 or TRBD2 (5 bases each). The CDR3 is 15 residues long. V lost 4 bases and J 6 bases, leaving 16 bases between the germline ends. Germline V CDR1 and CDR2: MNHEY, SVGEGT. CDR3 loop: CASSFRDPSRNEQFF. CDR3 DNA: TGTGCCAGCAGTTTCCGGGACCCCAGCCGCAATGAGCAGTTCTTC.